The sequence of this T cell receptor (beta chain) was determined in a study of shared clonotypes between healthy human individuals. The CD8 memory sample joined CD45RO+ cells and CCR7-negative CD45RA+ cells. This CDR3 is 18 amino acids long. The germline V gene encodes CDR1 LGHNA and CDR2 YSLEER. V shed 0 bases, J shed 4 bases, and the junction held 11 bases outside the gene matches. Each PCR replicate from the sorted subsets contained about 200 ng DNA, which is 25,000 to 30,000 T cell genomes. Some clones are missing from TCRdb's copy, which holds only in-frame ones; the method was immunoSEQ multiplex PCR. The sample includes some 700,000 clones, 90% seen only once; the top ten take 34%.

Sequencing was done on a sample of memory CD8+ T cells from PBMCs. Subset described: CD45RO+ cells pooled with CCR7-negative TemRA cells. This rearrangement joins TRBV4-3 to TRBJ1-5, with 8 bases that match TRBD1. The origin of this receptor is a man between 18 and 35 years old in good health. Some clones in this sample may be carry-over from other donors' samples. CDR3 loop: CASSQEVARGLTNQPQHF. DNA of the CDR3: TGCGCCAGCAGCCAAGAAGTAGCCAGGGGGCTAACAAATCAGCCCCAGCATTTT.